This T cell receptor beta chain emerged from a study of cytomegalovirus exposure and HLA in healthy donors. Study-wide context: From about 200 million T cells, an earlier analysis saw approximately 120 million unique TCR beta sequences.

The CDR3 runs 15 residues. Germline V CDR1 and CDR2: SNHLY, FYNNEI. Between the trimmed V and J ends, which lost 7 bases and 0 bases, there was a span of 13 bases. Vbeta (60) and Jbeta (13) primers were used in the PCR. Profiling relied on immunoSEQ multiplex PCR, and the TCRdb table lists in-frame clones only, not all of them. The sample shows around 180,000 clones, around 83% of them seen only once. With respect to this clone: As yet, its antigen is unknown.

Study-level results: In a later analysis, at a false discovery rate of 0.05, fewer than 20,000 TCR beta sequences were associated with HLA alleles. Later, an analysis showed that TCR beta chains associated with HLA were more clonally expanded than others that were equally common. A prior analysis recorded that most TCR beta V segments were productive about 90% or about 30% of the time.

The origin of this receptor is a woman aged 40 to 55 in good health and CMV-seronegative. The sample consisted of PBMCs. The chain carries TRBV2 and TRBJ2-1; no definite D call. In DNA form, the CDR3 reads TGTGCCAGCATCCTAGGTAAAAGCTCCTACAATGAGCAGTTCTTC. Encoded protein: CASILGKSSYNEQFF.